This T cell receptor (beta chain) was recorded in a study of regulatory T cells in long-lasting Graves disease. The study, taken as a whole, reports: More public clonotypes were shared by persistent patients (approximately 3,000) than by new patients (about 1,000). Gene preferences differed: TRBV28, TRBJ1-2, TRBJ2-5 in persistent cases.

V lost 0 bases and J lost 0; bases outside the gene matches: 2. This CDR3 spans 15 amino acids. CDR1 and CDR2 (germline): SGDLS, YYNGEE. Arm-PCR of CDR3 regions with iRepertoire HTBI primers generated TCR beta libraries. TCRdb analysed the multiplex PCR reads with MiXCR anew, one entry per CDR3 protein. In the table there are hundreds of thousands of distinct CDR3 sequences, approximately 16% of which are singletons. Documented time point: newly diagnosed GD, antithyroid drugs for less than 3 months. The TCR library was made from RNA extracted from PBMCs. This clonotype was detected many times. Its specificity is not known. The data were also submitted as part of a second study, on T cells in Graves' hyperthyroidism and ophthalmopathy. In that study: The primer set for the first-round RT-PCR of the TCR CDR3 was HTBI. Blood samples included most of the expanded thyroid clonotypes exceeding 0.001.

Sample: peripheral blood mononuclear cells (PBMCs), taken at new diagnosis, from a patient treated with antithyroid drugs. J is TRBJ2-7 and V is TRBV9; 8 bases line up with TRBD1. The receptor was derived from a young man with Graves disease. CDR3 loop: CASSVGQGASYEQYF. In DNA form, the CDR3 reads TGTGCCAGCAGCGTAGGGCAGGGGGCCTCCTACGAGCAGTACTTC.